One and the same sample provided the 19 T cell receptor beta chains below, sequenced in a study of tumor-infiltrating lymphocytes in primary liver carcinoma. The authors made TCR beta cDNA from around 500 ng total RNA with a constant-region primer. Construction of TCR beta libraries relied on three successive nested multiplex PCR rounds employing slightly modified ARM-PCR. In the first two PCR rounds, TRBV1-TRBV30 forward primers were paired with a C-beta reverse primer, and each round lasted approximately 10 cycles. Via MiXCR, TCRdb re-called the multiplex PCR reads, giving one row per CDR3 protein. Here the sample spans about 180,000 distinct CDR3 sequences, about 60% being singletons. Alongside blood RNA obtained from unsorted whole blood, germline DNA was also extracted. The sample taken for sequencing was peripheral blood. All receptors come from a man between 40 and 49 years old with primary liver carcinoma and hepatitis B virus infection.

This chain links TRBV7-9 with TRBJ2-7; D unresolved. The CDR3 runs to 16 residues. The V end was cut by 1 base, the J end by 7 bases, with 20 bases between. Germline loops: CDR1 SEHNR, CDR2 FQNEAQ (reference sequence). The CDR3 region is CASSLEPGLSVGEQYF. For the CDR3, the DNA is TGTGCCAGCAGCTTAGAACCGGGTCTCTCGGTGGGTGAGCAGTACTTC.

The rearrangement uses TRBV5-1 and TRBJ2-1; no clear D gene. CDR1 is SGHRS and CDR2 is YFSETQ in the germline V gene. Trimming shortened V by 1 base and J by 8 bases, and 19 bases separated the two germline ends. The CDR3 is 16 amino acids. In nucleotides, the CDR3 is TGCGCCAGCAGCTTGCCACTGCCCCCCTCTCCAGATGAGCAGTTCTTC. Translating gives CASSLPLPPSPDEQFF.

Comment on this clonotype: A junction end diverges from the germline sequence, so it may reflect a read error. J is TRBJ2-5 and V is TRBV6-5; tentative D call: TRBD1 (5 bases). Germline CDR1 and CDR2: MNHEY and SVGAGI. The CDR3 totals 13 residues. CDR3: CVSSAFRVETQYF. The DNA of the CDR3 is TGTGTCAGCAGTGCATTCAGGGTCGAGACCCAGTATTTC.

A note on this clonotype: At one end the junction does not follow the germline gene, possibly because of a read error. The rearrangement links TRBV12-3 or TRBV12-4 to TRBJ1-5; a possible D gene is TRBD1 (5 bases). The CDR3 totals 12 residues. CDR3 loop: CVSGDGGQPQHF. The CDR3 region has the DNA TGTGTCAGCGGGGACGGTGGGCAGCCCCAGCATTTT.

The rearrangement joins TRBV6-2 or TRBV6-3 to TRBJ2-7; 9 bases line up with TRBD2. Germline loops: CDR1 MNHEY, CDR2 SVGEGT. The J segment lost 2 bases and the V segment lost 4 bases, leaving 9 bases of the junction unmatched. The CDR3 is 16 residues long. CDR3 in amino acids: CASSSGLAKSPYEQYF. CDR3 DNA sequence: TGTGCCAGCAGTTCGGGACTAGCCAAGAGTCCCTACGAGCAGTACTTC.

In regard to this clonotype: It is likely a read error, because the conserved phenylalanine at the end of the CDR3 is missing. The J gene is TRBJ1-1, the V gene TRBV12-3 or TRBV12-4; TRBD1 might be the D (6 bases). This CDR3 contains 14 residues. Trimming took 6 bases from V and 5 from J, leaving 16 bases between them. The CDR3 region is CASRDNRERTEAFL. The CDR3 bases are TGTGCCAGCAGGGACAACAGGGAACGGACTGAAGCTTTCTTA.

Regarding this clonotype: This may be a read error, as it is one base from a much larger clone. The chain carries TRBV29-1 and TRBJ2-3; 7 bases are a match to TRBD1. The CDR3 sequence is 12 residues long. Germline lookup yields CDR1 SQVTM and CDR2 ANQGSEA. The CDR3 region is CGATGGTDTQYF. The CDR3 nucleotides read TGCGGCGCTACAGGGGGCACAGATACGCAGTATTTT.

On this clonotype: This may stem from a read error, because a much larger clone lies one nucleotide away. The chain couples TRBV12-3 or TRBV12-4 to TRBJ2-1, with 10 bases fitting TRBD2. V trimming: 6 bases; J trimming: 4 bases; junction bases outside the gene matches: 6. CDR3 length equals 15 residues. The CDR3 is CASRRLAGGYNEQFF. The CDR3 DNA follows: TGTGCCAGCAGAAGACTAGCGGGTGGGTACAATGAGCAGTTCTTC.

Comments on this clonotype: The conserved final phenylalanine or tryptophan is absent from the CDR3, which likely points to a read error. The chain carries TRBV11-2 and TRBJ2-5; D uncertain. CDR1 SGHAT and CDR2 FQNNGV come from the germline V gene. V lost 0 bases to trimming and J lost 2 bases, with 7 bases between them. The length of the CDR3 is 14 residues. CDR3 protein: CASSLELLQETQYL. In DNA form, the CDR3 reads TGTGCCAGCAGCTTAGAGCTTCTTCAAGAGACCCAGTACTTA.

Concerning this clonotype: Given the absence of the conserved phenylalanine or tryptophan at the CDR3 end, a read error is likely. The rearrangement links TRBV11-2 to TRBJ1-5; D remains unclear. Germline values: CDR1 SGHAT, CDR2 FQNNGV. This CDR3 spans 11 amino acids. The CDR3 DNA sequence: TGTGCCAGCAGCGCAAATCGGCCCCAGCATTCT. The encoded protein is CASSANRPQHS.

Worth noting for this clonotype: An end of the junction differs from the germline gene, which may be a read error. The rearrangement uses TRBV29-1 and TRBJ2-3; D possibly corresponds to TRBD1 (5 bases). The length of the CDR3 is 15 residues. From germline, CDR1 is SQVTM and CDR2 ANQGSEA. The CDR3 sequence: CSVERQYNPTDAQYF. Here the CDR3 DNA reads TGCAGCGTTGAAAGACAGTATAATCCCACAGATGCGCAGTATTTT.

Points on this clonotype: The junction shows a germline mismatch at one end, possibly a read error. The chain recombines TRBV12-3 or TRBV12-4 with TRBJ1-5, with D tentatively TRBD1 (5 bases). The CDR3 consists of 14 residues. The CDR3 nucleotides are TGTGCCAGCAGTTTTGGCAGGGTGGTTCAGCCCCAGCAATTT. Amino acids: CASSFGRVVQPQQF.

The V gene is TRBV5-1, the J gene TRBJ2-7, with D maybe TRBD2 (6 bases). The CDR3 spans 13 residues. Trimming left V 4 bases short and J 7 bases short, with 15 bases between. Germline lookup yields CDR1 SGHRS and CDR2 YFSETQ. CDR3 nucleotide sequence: TGCGCCAGCAGCAGGCGGGATTCTAGGGAGCAGTACTTC. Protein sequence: CASSRRDSREQYF.

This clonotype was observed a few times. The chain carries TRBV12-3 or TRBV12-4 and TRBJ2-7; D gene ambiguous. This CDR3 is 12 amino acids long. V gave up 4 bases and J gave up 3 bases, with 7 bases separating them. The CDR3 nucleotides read TGTGCCAGCAGTTCACTGGGCTACGAGCAGTACTTC. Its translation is CASSSLGYEQYF.

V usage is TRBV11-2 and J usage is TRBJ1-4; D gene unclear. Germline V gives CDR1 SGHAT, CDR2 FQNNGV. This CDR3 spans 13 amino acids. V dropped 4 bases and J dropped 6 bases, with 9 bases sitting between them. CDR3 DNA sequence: TGTGCCAGCAGCTCGGACCCATATGAAAAACTGTTTTTT. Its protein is CASSSDPYEKLFF. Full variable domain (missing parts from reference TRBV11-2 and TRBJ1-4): EAGVAQSPRYKIIEKRQSVAFWCNPISGHATLYWYQQILGQGPKLLIQFQNNGVVDDSQLPKDRFSAERLKGVDSTLKIQPAKLEDSAVYLCASSSDPYEKLFFGSGTQLSVL.

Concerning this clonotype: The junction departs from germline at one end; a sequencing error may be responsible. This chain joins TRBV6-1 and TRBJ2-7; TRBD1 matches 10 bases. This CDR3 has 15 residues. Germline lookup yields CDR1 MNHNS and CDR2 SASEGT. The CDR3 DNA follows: TGTGCCACCCAAAACCGGGACAGGGGTCCCTACGAACAGTACTTC. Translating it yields CATQNRDRGPYEQYF.

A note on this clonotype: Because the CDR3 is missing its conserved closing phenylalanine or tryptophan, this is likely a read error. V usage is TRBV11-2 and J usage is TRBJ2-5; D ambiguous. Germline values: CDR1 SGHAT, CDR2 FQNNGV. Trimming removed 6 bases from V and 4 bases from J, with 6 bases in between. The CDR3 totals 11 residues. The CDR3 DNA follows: TGTGCCAGCAGATTAATAGAGACCCAGTACTTA. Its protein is CASRLIETQYL.

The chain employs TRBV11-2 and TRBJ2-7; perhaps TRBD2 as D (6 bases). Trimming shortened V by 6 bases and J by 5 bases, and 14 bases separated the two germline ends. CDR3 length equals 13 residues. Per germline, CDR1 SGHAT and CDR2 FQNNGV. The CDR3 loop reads CASSSGLAHEQYF. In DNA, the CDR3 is TGTGCCAGCAGTTCGGGTCTAGCGCACGAGCAGTACTTC.

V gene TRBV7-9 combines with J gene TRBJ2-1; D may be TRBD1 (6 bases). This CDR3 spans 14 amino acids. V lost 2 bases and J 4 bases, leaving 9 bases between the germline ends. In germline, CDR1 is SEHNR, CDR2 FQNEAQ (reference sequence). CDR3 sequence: CASSLKQGYNEQFF. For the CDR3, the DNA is TGTGCCAGCAGCTTAAAACAGGGATACAATGAGCAGTTCTTC.